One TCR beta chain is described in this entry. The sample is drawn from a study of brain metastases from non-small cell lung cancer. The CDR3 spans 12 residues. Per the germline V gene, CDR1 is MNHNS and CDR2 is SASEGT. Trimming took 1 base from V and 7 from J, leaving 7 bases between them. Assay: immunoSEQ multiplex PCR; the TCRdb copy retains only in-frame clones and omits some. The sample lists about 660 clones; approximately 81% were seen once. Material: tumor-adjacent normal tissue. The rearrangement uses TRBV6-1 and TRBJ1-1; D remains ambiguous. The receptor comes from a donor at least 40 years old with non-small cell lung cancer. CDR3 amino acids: CASSEDGNEAFF. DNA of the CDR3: TGTGCCAGCAGTGAAGACGGGAATGAAGCTTTCTTT.